This entry concerns a single T cell receptor beta chain. Its cognate antigen is unknown. At one of its ends the junction is not consistent with the germline gene, which may arise from a read error. Co-extraction of both nucleic acids (RNA and DNA) used roughly 19-33 mg of unsorted bulk tissue. Subjects presented with primary liver carcinoma managed by surgical resection. These data originate in a study of tumor-infiltrating lymphocytes in primary liver carcinoma. Study outcomes and limitations: The study found a significantly higher top-250-clone fraction in tumors than in blood (p = 0.039).

Making TCR beta cDNA involved approximately 520 ng total RNA and a constant-region primer. Three nested multiplex PCR rounds, a slightly modified ARM-PCR, produced the libraries for TCR beta. Rounds one and two of PCR, each of around 9 cycles, were primed with TRBV1-TRBV30 forward primers and a C-beta reverse primer. TCRdb re-derived calls from the multiplex PCR reads in MiXCR, one entry per CDR3 protein. The data hold about 54,000 distinct CDR3 sequences, with over 65% observed a single time. This CDR3 has 14 amino acids. Germline V gene lookup returns CDR1 SQVTM and CDR2 ANQGSEA. The genes are TRBV29-1 and TRBJ2-2, with 7 bases aligning to TRBD2. This clonotype was obtained from a man aged 40-55 years with primary liver carcinoma and hepatitis B virus infection. The sequenced material came from liver tumor tissue from sampling region 2. Subset specified: tumor region T2, inferior pole. CDR3 nucleotide sequence: TGCAGCGTTGACTGGGGGGGTAACACCGGGGAGCGGTTTTTC. Translated: CSVDWGGNTGERFF.